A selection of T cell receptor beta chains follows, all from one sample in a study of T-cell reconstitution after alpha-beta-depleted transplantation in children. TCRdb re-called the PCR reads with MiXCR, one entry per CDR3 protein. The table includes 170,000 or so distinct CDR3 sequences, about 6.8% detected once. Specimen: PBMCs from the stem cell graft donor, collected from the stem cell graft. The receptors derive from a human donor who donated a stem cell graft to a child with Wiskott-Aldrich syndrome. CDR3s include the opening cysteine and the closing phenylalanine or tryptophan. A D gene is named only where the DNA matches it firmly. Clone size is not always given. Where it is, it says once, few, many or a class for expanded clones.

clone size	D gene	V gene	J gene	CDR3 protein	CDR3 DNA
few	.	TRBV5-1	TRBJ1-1	CASSRGGAVDTEAFF	TGCGCCAGCAGCCGCGGGGGGGCGGTTGACACTGAAGCTTTCTTT
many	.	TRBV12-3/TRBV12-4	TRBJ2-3	CASSLLGITDTQYF	TGTGCCAGCAGTTTACTAGGGATTACAGATACGCAGTATTTT
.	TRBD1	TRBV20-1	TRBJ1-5	CSARDPGTGKGQPQHF	TGCAGTGCTAGAGACCCCGGGACAGGGAAGGGTCAGCCCCAGCATTTT
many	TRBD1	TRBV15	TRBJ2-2	CATSGTGNTGELFF	TGTGCCACCAGCGGGACAGGGAACACCGGGGAGCTGTTTTTT
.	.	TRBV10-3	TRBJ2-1	CAISESRKSPNEQFF	TGTGCCATCAGTGAGTCGAGAAAGTCCCCGAATGAGCAGTTCTTC
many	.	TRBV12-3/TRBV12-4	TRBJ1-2	CASSLKGVNYGYTF	TGTGCCAGCAGTTTAAAGGGGGTTAACTATGGCTACACCTTC
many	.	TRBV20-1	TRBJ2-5	CSANNPSDGGTQYF	TGCAGTGCTAATAACCCAAGCGATGGGGGGACCCAGTACTTC
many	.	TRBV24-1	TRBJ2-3	CATSDPGAETEEDTQYF	TGTGCCACCAGTGATCCAGGAGCGGAGACTGAGGAAGATACGCAGTATTTT
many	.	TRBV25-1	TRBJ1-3	CASSLPGNTIYF	TGTGCCAGCAGTTTACCGGGAAACACCATATATTTT
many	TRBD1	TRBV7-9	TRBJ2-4	CASSLGSGGSKNIQYF	TGTGCCAGCAGCTTAGGCTCAGGGGGAAGCAAAAACATTCAGTACTTC
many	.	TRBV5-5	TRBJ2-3	CASSFRAGTDTQYF	TGTGCCAGCAGCTTCAGGGCAGGGACAGATACGCAGTATTTT
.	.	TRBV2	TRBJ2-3	CASMRNTQYF	TGTGCCAGCATGAGGAATACGCAGTATTTT
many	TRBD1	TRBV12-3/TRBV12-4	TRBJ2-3	CASSQDRGPTDTQYF	TGTGCCAGCAGTCAGGACAGGGGCCCGACAGATACGCAGTATTTT
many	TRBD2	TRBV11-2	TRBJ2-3	CASSLEALLAGAPGRTDTQYF	TGTGCCAGCAGCTTAGAAGCCCTACTAGCGGGAGCTCCAGGTCGGACAGATACGCAGTATTTT
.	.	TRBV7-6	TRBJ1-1	CASSTELNTEAFF	TGTGCCAGCAGCACCGAACTGAACACTGAAGCTTTCTTT
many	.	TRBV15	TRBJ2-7	CATSIGRGYEQYF	TGTGCCACCAGCATCGGGCGGGGATACGAGCAGTACTTC
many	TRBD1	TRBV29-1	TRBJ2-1	CSVAPPTGAIDFDNEQFF	TGCAGCGTTGCCCCCCCGACAGGGGCCATAGACTTTGACAATGAGCAGTTCTTC
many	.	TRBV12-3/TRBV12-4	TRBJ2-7	CASGTKTAGVEQYF	TGTGCCAGCGGGACCAAAACAGCGGGCGTCGAGCAGTACTTC
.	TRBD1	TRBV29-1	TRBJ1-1	CSVEDLRTGAPEAFF	TGCAGCGTTGAAGATTTAAGGACAGGGGCACCTGAAGCTTTCTTT
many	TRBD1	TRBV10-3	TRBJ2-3	CAISESETGEDTQYF	TGTGCCATCAGTGAGTCCGAGACAGGGGAGGATACGCAGTATTTT
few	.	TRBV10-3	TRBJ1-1	CASRFGVDGTEAFF	TGTGCCAGCCGATTCGGTGTGGACGGGACTGAAGCTTTCTTT
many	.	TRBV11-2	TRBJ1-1	CASNVLGAFF	TGTGCCAGCAACGTGCTCGGGGCTTTCTTT
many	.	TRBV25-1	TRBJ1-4	CASATTTGSGGKLFF	TGTGCCAGCGCTACCACCACAGGGAGCGGTGGAAAACTGTTTTTT
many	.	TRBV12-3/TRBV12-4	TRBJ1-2	CASSPGIPYGYTF	TGTGCCAGCAGCCCAGGGATCCCGTATGGCTACACCTTC
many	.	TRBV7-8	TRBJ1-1	CASSLVGGVTMNTEAFF	TGTGCCAGCAGCTTAGTCGGCGGGGTGACCATGAACACTGAAGCTTTCTTT
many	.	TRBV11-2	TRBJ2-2	CASSPIQGSTGELFF	TGTGCCAGCAGCCCAATCCAGGGAAGTACCGGGGAGCTGTTTTTT
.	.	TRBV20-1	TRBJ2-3	CSARVTGRDTQYF	TGCAGTGCTAGGGTCACAGGGAGAGATACGCAGTATTTT
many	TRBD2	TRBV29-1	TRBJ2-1	CSVPRAGLDLYNEQFF	TGCAGCGTTCCTAGGGCGGGACTAGACCTCTACAATGAGCAGTTCTTC
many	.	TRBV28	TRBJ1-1	CASLNLGAEAFF	TGTGCCAGCCTCAATTTGGGAGCTGAAGCTTTCTTT
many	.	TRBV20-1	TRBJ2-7	CSAKNDRYEQYF	TGCAGTGCCAAGAATGACCGCTACGAGCAGTACTTC
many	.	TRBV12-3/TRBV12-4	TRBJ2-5	CASRDPEETQYF	TGTGCCAGCAGGGACCCTGAGGAGACCCAGTACTTC
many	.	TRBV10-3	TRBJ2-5	CASTGPTQETQYF	TGTGCCTCCACCGGACCCACCCAAGAGACCCAGTACTTC
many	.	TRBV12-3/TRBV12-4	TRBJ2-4	CASRSEGPKNIQYF	TGTGCCAGCAGATCTGAGGGCCCGAAAAACATTCAGTACTTC
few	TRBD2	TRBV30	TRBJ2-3	CAWTSGYSYTQYF	TGTGCCTGGACTAGCGGGTATTCGTATACGCAGTATTTT
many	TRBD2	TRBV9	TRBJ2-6	CASSVGGSYSGANVLTF	TGTGCCAGCAGCGTAGGCGGGAGCTACTCTGGGGCCAACGTCCTGACTTTC
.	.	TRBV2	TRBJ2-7	CASRADTGSYEQYF	TGTGCCAGCAGGGCCGACACGGGATCCTACGAGCAGTACTTC
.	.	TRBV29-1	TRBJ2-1	CSGGIPRNEQFF	TGCAGCGGCGGGATCCCGAGGAATGAGCAGTTCTTC
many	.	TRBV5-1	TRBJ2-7	CASGGTGPLYEQYF	TGCGCCAGTGGGGGAACAGGGCCCCTCTACGAGCAGTACTTC
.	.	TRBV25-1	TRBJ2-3	CASSGGALVADTQYF	TGTGCCAGCAGTGGAGGGGCCCTGGTCGCAGATACGCAGTATTTT
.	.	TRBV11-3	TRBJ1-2	CASSLRTALFYGYTF	TGTGCCAGCAGCCTCCGGACAGCTCTTTTCTATGGCTACACCTTC
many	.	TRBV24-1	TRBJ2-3	CATSHRATSTDTQYF	TGTGCCACCAGTCACAGGGCTACTAGCACAGATACGCAGTATTTT
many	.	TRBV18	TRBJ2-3	CASSPGLPPTDTQYF	TGTGCCAGCTCACCGGGACTCCCGCCGACAGATACGCAGTATTTT
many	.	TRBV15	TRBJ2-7	CATSRGRSYEQYF	TGTGCCACCAGCAGAGGGAGGTCCTACGAGCAGTACTTC
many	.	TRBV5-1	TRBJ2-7	CASSWSLQGNYEQYF	TGCGCCAGCAGCTGGTCGTTACAGGGAAACTACGAGCAGTACTTC
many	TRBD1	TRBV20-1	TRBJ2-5	CSASKTGKETQYF	TGCAGTGCTAGCAAGACAGGGAAAGAGACCCAGTACTTC
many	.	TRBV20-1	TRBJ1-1	CSARGPSQTAEAFF	TGCAGTGCTAGAGGACCATCTCAAACGGCTGAAGCTTTCTTT
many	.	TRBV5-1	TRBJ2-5	CASSSGDPDAETQYF	TGCGCCAGCAGCTCTGGGGACCCGGATGCGGAGACCCAGTACTTC